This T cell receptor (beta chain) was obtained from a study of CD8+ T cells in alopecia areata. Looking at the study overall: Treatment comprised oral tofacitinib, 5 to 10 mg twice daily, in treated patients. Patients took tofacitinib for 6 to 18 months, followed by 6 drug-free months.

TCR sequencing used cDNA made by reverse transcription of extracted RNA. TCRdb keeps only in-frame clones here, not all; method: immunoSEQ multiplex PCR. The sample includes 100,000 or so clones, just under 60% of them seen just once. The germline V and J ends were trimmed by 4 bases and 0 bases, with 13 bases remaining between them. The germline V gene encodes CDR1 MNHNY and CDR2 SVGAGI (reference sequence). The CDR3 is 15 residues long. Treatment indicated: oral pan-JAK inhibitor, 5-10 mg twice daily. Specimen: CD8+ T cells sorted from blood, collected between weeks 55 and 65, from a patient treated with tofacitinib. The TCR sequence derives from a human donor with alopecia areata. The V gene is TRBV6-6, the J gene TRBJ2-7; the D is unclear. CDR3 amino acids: CASSFGPLSSYEQYF. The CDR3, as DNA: TGTGCCAGCAGTTTTGGCCCCCTAAGCTCCTACGAGCAGTACTTC.